The 13 T cell receptor beta chains presented below share a single source sample, sequenced in a study of blood T cell repertoires in COVID-19. Sequencing used immunoSEQ multiplex PCR; TCRdb keeps in-frame clones, though not all of them. Here the sample spans 140,000 to 150,000 clones, 60% to 85% being singletons. Sequenced: peripheral blood. The receptors come from a man aged 45-60 years with acute or convalescent COVID-19.

The chain links TRBV9 to TRBJ2-2; 7 bases match TRBD1. The germline V gene encodes CDR1 SGDLS and CDR2 YYNGEE. The CDR3 spans 15 residues. Trimming cost V 4 bases and J 0 bases; bases outside gene matches: 3. The CDR3 loop is CASSPGQSNTGELFF. CDR3 DNA: TGTGCCAGCAGCCCGGGACAGTCGAACACCGGGGAGCTGTTTTTT.

V usage is TRBV5-1 and J usage is TRBJ2-3; 8 nucleotides match TRBD2. After removal of 6 bases from V and 4 bases from J, the junction contained 16 bases not matched to a gene. Germline-derived CDR1 and CDR2 are SGHRS and YFSETQ. This CDR3 has 17 amino acids. DNA for the CDR3: TGCGCCAGCACTTCACGGGGCGGGACTAGTAACCCAGATACGCAGTATTTT. Amino acids: CASTSRGGTSNPDTQYF.

A few counts support this clone. The chain joins TRBV19 to TRBJ2-2, with D tentatively TRBD1 (5 bases). The V end lost 2 bases, the J end lost 1 base, and 11 bases lay between the germline ends. Looked up from germline, CDR1 is LNHDA and CDR2 is SQIVND (reference sequence). The CDR3 runs 16 residues. The CDR3 loop reads CASSIIRTLNTGELFF. The CDR3 DNA is TGTGCCAGTAGTATAATACGGACATTGAACACCGGGGAGCTGTTTTTT.

The chain recombines TRBV5-1 with TRBJ2-3; TRBD2 matches at 9 bases. Germline V gene lookup returns CDR1 SGHRS and CDR2 YFSETQ. The CDR3 is 15 residues long. V shed 2 bases and J 1 base; nucleotides not matched to a gene: 2. CDR3 protein: CASSLASGGTDTQYF. CDR3 sequence (DNA): TGCGCCAGCAGCTTAGCTAGCGGGGGCACAGATACGCAGTATTTT.

The gene calls are TRBV5-1 and TRBJ2-5, with D tentatively TRBD1 (6 bases). Germline CDR1 and CDR2: SGHRS and YFSETQ. Trimming shortened V by 0 bases and J by 5 bases, and 17 bases separated the two germline ends. CDR3 length: 16 amino acids. The CDR3 bases are TGCGCCAGCAGCTTGGCCGGGACAACCTTCGGGGAGACCCAGTACTTC. Protein sequence: CASSLAGTTFGETQYF.

V gene TRBV6-5 combines with J gene TRBJ1-2; 7 bases agree with TRBD1. After removal of 8 bases from V and 10 bases from J, the junction contained 7 bases not matched to a gene. Germline V gene lookup returns CDR1 MNHEY and CDR2 SVGAGI. The CDR3 is 11 amino acids. The CDR3 DNA sequence: TGTGCCAGCCGACAGGGTTGGGACTACACCTTC. It is translated as CASRQGWDYTF.

The CDR3 is CASSVAGHHESGNTIYF. The CDR3, as DNA: TGTGCCAGCAGCGTAGCTGGACACCATGAGTCTGGAAACACCATATATTTT. This rearrangement joins TRBV9 to TRBJ1-3, with D perhaps matching TRBD1 (5 bases). Germline V gives CDR1 SGDLS, CDR2 YYNGEE. Trimming removed 0 bases from V and 1 base from J, with 14 bases in between. The CDR3 runs 17 residues.

The chain combines TRBV10-3 with TRBJ2-2; 7 bases fit TRBD2. Trimming cost V 2 bases and J 2 bases; bases outside gene matches: 5. The germline V gene has CDR1 ENHRY and CDR2 SYGVKD. The CDR3 contains 16 residues. CDR3 sequence reads: CAISEPAGINTGELFF. DNA for the CDR3: TGTGCCATCAGTGAGCCAGCGGGGATAAACACCGGGGAGCTGTTTTTT.

This clone has only one observation. This chain uses TRBV19 with TRBJ2-1, with D possibly TRBD2 on 5 matching bases. V was shortened by 9 bases and J by 2 bases, with 14 bases between the two germline ends. The length of the CDR3 is 14 residues. CDR1 and CDR2 from the germline V gene are LNHDA and SQIVND (reference sequence). CDR3 amino acids: CASTRSGPYNEQFF. The CDR3 nucleotides are TGTGCCAGCACCCGAAGCGGCCCCTACAATGAGCAGTTCTTC. The whole variable domain, remainder taken from reference TRBV19 and TRBJ2-1, is DGGITQSPKYLFRKEGQNVTLSCEQNLNHDAMYWYRQDPGQGLRLIYYSQIVNDFQKGDIAEGYSVSREKKESFPLTVTSAQKNPTAFYLCASTRSGPYNEQFFGPGTRLTVL.

The chain employs TRBV2 and TRBJ1-2; 7 nucleotides align to TRBD1. There are 15 residues in the CDR3. Per germline, CDR1 SNHLY and CDR2 FYNNEI. Losses at the gene ends were 6 bases for V and 5 bases for J; bases not matched to a gene: 12. The chain's CDR3 is CASSLDETGVYGYTF. DNA for the CDR3: TGTGCCAGCAGCCTCGACGAAACAGGGGTTTATGGCTACACCTTC. Full variable domain (rest looked up from reference TRBV2 and TRBJ1-2): EPEVTQTPSHQVTQMGQEVILRCVPISNHLYFYWYRQILGQKVEFLVSFYNNEISEKSEIFDDQFSVERPDGSNFTLKIRSTKLEDSAMYFCASSLDETGVYGYTFGSGTRLTVV.

This chain connects TRBV9 to TRBJ1-1; tentative D call: TRBD1 (5 bases). This CDR3 is built from 16 residues. Germline V gene sequence: CDR1 SGDLS, CDR2 YYNGEE. Trimming cost V 4 bases and J 0 bases, with 16 bases left between them. Here the CDR3 DNA reads TGTGCCAGCAGCTTTCTCGCGACAGACCTGAACACTGAAGCTTTCTTT. This gives the protein CASSFLATDLNTEAFF. The full variable domain, completed using reference TRBV9 and TRBJ1-1, is DSGVTQTPKHLITATGQRVTLRCSPRSGDLSVYWYQQSLDQGLQFLIQYYNGEERAKGNILERFSAQQFPDLHSELNLSSLELGDSALYFCASSFLATDLNTEAFFGQGTRLTVV.

Here the CDR3 DNA reads TGTGCCAGCAGTGTCGAACAGGGCGCTGGAAACACCATATATTTT. This encodes CASSVEQGAGNTIYF. This chain connects TRBV6-4 to TRBJ1-3, with D possibly being TRBD1 (6 bases). Between the trimmed V and J ends, which lost 4 bases and 2 bases, there was a span of 12 bases. This CDR3 spans 15 amino acids. Per the germline V gene, CDR1 is MRHNA and CDR2 is SNTAGT.

The chain has TRBV4-1 and TRBJ2-4; 11 bases line up with TRBD2. The germline CDR1 and CDR2 sequences are MGHRA and YSYEKL. CDR3 length: 17 amino acids. Trimming removed 5 bases from V and 2 bases from J; junction bases left unmatched: 8. DNA of the CDR3: TGCGCCAGCAGCGCCCGACTAGCGGGGCTGACCAAAAACATTCAGTACTTC. Protein product: CASSARLAGLTKNIQYF.